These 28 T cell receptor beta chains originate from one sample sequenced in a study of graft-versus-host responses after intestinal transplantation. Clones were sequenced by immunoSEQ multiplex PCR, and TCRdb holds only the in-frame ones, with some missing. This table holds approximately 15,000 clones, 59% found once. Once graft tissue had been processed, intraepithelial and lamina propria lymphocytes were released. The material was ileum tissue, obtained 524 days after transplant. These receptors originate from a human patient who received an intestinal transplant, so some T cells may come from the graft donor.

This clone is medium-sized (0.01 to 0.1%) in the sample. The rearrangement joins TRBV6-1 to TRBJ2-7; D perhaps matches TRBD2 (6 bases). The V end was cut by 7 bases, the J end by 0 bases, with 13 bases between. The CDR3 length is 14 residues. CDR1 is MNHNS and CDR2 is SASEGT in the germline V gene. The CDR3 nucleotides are TGTGCCAGCAATCCGTGGGGAGGCTCCTACGAGCAGTACTTC. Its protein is CASNPWGGSYEQYF.

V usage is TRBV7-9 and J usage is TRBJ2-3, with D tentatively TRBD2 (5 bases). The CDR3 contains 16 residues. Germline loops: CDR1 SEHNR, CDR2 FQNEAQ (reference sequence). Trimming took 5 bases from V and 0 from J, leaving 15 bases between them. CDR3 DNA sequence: TGTGCCAGCAGCCCACTGGAAGCGGTGAGCACAGATACGCAGTATTTT. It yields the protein CASSPLEAVSTDTQYF.

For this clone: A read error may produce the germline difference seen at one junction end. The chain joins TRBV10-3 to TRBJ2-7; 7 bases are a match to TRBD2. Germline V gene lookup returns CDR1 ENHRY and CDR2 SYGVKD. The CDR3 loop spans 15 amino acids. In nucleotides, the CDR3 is TGTGCCAGCAGTTTAGGGTCGCTAGCGGCGTACGAGCAGTACTTC. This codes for CASSLGSLAAYEQYF.

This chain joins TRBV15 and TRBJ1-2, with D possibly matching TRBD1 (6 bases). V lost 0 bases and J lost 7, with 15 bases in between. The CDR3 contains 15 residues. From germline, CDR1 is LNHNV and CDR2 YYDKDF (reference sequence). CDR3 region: CATSRDEAGAFGYTF. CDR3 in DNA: TGTGCCACCAGCAGAGATGAGGCAGGGGCATTTGGCTACACCTTC.

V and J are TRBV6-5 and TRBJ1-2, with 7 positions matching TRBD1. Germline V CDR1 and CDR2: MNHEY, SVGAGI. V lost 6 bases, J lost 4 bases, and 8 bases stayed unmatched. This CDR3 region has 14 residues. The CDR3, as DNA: TGTGCCAGCAGGAGGAACCCAGGGGGCTATGGCTACACCTTC. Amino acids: CASRRNPGGYGYTF.

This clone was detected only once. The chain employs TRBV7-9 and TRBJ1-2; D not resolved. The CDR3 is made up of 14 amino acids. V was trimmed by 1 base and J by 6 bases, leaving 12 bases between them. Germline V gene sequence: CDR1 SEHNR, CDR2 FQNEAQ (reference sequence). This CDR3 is CASSLDVRGNGYTF. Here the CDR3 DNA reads TGTGCCAGCAGCTTAGATGTTCGCGGTAATGGCTACACCTTC.

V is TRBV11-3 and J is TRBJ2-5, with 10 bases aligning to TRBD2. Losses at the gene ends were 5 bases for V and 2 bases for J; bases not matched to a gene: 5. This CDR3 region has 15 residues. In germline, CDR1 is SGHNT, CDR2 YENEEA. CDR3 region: CASSRPSGGQETQYF. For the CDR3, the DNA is TGTGCCAGCAGCCGCCCTAGCGGGGGACAAGAGACCCAGTACTTC.

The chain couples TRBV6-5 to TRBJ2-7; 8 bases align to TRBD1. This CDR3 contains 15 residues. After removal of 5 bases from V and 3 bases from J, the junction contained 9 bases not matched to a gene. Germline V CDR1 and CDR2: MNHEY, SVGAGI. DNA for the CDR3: TGTGCCAGCAGTCCTAGGACCGGGACAGGCTACGAGCAGTACTTC. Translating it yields CASSPRTGTGYEQYF.

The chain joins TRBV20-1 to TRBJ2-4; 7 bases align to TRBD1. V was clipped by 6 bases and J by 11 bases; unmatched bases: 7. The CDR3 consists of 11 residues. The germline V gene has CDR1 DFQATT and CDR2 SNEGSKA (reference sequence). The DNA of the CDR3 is TGCAGTGCGCCGCTAGGGGGCGTTCAGTACTTC. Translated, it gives CSAPLGGVQYF.

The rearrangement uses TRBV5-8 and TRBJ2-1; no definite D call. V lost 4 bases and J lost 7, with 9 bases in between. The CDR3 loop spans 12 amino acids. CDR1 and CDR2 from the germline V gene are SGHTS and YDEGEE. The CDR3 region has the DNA TGTGCCAGCAGCCTTCTAGTGAATGAGCAGTTCTTC. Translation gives CASSLLVNEQFF.

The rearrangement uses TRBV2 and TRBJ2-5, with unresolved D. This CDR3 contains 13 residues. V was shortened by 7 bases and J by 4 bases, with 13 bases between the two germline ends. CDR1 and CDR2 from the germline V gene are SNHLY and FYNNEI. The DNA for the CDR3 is TGTGCCAGCATGGTGGCAACACGAGAGACCCAGTACTTC. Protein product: CASMVATRETQYF.

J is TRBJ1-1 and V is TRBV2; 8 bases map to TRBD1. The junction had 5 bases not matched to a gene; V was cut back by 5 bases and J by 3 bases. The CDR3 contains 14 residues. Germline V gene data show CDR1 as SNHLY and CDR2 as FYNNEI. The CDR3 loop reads CASSQTGVDTEAFF. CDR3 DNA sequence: TGTGCCAGCAGTCAGACAGGGGTTGACACTGAAGCTTTCTTT. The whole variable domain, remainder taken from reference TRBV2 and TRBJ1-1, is EPEVTQTPSHQVTQMGQEVILRCVPISNHLYFYWYRQILGQKVEFLVSFYNNEISEKSEIFDDQFSVERPDGSNFTLKIRSTKLEDSAMYFCASSQTGVDTEAFFGQGTRLTVV.

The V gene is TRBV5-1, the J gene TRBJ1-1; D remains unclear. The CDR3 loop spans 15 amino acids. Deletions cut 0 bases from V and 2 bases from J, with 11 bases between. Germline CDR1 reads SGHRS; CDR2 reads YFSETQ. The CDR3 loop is CASSLAGAANTEAFF. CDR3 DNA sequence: TGCGCCAGCAGCTTGGCCGGAGCAGCCAACACTGAAGCTTTCTTT.

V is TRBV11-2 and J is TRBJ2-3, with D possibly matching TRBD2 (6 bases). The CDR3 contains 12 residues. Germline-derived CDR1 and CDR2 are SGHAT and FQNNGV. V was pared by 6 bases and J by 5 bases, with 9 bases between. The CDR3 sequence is CASRVGGDTQYF. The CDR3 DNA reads TGTGCCAGCAGAGTGGGAGGAGATACGCAGTATTTT.

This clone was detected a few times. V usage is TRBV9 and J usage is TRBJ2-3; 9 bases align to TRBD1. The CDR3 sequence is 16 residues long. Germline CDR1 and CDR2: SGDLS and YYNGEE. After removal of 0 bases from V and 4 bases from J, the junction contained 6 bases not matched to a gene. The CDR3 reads CASSVASGTGPDTQYF. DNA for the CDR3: TGTGCCAGCAGCGTAGCTTCCGGGACAGGGCCAGATACGCAGTATTTT.

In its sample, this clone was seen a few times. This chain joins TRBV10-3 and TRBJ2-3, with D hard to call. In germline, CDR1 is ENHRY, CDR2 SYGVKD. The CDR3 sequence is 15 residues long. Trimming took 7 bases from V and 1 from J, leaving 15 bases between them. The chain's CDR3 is CAITNGFDGTDTQYF. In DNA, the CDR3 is TGTGCCATCACTAATGGTTTCGATGGCACAGATACGCAGTATTTT.

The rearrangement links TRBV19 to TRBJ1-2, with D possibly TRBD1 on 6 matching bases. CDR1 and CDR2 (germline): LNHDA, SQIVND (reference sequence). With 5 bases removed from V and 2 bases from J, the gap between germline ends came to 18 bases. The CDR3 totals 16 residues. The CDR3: CASSLFGQSRNYGYTF. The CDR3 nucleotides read TGTGCCAGTAGTTTGTTCGGACAGAGCAGGAACTATGGCTACACCTTC.

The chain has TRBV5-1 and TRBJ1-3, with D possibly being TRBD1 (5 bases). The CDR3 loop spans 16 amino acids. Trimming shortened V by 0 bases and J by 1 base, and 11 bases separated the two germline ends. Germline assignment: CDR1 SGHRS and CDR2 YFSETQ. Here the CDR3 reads CASSLVGPYSGNTIYF. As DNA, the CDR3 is TGCGCCAGCAGCTTGGTGGGGCCCTATTCTGGAAACACCATATATTTT.

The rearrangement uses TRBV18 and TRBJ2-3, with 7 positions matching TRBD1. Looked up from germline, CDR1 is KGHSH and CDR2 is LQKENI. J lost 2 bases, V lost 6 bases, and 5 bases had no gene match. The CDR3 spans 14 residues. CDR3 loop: CASSQGQPTDTQYF. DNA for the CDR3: TGTGCCAGCTCGCAGGGACAGCCCACAGATACGCAGTATTTT.

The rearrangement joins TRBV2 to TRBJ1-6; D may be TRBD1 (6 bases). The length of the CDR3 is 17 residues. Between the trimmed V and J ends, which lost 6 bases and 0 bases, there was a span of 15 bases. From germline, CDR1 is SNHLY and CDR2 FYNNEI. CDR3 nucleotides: TGTGCCAGCAGGAGGACAGCCACCAGCTCCTATAATTCACCCCTCCACTTT. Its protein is CASRRTATSSYNSPLHF. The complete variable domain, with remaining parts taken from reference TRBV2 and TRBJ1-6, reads EPEVTQTPSHQVTQMGQEVILRCVPISNHLYFYWYRQILGQKVEFLVSFYNNEISEKSEIFDDQFSVERPDGSNFTLKIRSTKLEDSAMYFCASRRTATSSYNSPLHFGNGTRLTVT.

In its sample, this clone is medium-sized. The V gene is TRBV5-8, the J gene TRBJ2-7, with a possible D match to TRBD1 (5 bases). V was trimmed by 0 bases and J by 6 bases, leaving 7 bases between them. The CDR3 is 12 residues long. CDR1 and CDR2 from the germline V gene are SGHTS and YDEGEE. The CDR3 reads CASSLVRAEQYF. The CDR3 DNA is TGTGCCAGCAGCTTGGTCAGGGCCGAGCAGTACTTC.

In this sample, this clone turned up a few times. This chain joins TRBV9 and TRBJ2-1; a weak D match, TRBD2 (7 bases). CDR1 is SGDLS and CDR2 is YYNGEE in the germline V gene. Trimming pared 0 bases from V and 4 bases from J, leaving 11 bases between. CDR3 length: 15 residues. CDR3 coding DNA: TGTGCCAGCAGCGTAGAGAGGGGGGGATACAATGAGCAGTTCTTC. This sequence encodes CASSVERGGYNEQFF.

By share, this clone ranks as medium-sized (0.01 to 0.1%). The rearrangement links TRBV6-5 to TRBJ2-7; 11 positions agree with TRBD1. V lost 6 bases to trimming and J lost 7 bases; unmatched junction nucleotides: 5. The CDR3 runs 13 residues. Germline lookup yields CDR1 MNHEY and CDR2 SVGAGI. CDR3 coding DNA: TGTGCCAGCAGACGGGGACAGGGGGGGGAGCAGTACTTC. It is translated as CASRRGQGGEQYF.

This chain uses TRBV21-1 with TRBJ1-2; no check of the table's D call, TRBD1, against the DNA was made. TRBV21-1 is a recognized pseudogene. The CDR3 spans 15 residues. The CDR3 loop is CASSKALDRGDGYTF. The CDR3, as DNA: TGTGCCAGCAGCAAAGCGCTGGACAGGGGCGACGGCTACACCTTC.

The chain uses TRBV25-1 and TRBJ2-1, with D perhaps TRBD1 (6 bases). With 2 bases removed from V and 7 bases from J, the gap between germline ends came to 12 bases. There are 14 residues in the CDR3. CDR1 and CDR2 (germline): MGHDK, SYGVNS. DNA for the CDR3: TGTGCCAGCAGTGAACGAGGACAGAAAAATGAGCAGTTCTTC. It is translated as CASSERGQKNEQFF.

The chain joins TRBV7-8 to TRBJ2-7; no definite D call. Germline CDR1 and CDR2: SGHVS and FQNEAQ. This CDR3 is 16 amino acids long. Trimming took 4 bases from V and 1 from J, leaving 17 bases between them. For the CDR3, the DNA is TGTGCCAGCAGCTCCCTTCCCGGTTTTACTTCCTACGAGCAGTACTTC. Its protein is CASSSLPGFTSYEQYF.

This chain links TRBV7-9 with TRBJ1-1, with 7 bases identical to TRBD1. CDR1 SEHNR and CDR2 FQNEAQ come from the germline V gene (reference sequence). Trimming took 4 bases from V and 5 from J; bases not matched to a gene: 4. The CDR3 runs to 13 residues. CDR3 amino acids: CASSSDRETEAFF. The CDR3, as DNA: TGTGCCAGCAGCTCCGACAGGGAGACTGAAGCTTTCTTT.

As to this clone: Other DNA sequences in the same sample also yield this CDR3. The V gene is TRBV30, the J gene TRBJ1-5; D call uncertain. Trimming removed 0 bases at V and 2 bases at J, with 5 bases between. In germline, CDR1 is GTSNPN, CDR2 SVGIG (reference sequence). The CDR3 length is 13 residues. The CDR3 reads CAWSVQGNQPQHF. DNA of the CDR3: TGTGCCTGGAGTGTACAAGGCAATCAGCCCCAGCATTTT.